Sequencing of this T cell receptor (beta chain) was carried out in a study of T cell responses to AZD1222 COVID-19 vaccine. Findings of the study overall: The study identified only six AZD1222 recipients as seropositive at baseline. Sampling captured repertoires only after the peak T cell response.

The assay was immunoSEQ multiplex PCR, and TCRdb's table has in-frame clones only and misses some. The sample includes roughly 150,000 clones, 85% to 95% of them seen just once. A word on this clone: Its antigen is currently unknown.

From germline, CDR1 is MGHRA and CDR2 YSYEKL. This CDR3 has 12 residues. The V and J ends lost 1 base and 2 bases respectively, with 3 bases between them. The V call is TRBV4-1, the J call TRBJ2-7; D remains unclear. Sequencing was performed on peripheral blood, taken on day 0 of AZD1222 vaccination. The origin of this receptor is an adult in good health. The DNA for the CDR3 is TGCGCCAGCAGCCAAGGTCCCTACGAGCAGTACTTC. Residues: CASSQGPYEQYF.